A single sample gave rise to the 9 T cell receptor beta chains below, sequenced in a study of blood T cells in healthy people across ages. PCR was performed a second time for roughly 7 to 12 cycles using a sample-barcoded 5' primer and a J-beta primer mix. Each CDR3 protein gets one entry after TCRdb re-called the 5' RACE reads with MiXCR. This table has some 710,000 distinct CDR3 sequences, about 20% appearing once. Specimen: blood. The receptors here all came from a man between 65 and 80 years old in good health.

The chain links TRBV20-1 to TRBJ2-1; 10 bases agree with TRBD2. Trimming removed 0 bases from V and 7 bases from J; junction bases left unmatched: 6. Germline values: CDR1 DFQATT, CDR2 SNEGSKA (reference sequence). This CDR3 has 15 residues. CDR3 protein: CSAREASGRSNEQFF. CDR3 sequence (DNA): TGCAGTGCTAGAGAGGCTAGCGGGAGATCGAATGAGCAGTTCTTC.

This chain uses TRBV6-5 with TRBJ2-5; 8 bases align to TRBD1. CDR3 length: 13 amino acids. Germline V gene data show CDR1 as MNHEY and CDR2 as SVGAGI. J gave up 5 bases and V 2 bases, and 1 base lay outside the gene matches. CDR3: CASSYNRGETQYF. The CDR3 DNA follows: TGTGCCAGCAGTTACAACAGGGGGGAGACCCAGTACTTC.

This clonotype was seen repeatedly, ten times or more. The J gene is TRBJ2-3, the V gene TRBV28, with D tentatively TRBD1 (5 bases). Germline V gene data show CDR1 as MDHEN and CDR2 as SYDVKM. The CDR3 is 12 amino acids. Deletions cut 6 bases from V and 13 bases from J, with 17 bases between. The CDR3 loop is CASSARRGWEYF. For the CDR3, the DNA is TGTGCCAGCAGCGCCCGTAGGGGCTGGGAGTATTTT. The full variable domain, with the rest looked up from reference TRBV28 and TRBJ2-3, is DVKVTQSSRYLVKRTGEKVFLECVQDMDHENMFWYRQDPGLGLRLIYFSYDVKMKEKGDIPEGYSVSREKKERFSLILESASTNQTSMYLCASSARRGWEYFGPGTRLTVL.

The sample holds a few counts of this clonotype. This rearrangement joins TRBV6-6 to TRBJ2-4, with 8 bases matching TRBD1. Germline lookup yields CDR1 MNHNY and CDR2 SVGAGI (reference sequence). The CDR3 runs to 15 residues. With V trimmed by 2 bases and J by 2 bases, 2 bases remained unmatched. The CDR3 DNA is TGTGCCAGCAGTTACCGACAGGGGTCCAAAAACATTCAGTACTTC. It yields the protein CASSYRQGSKNIQYF.

The genes are TRBV7-9 and TRBJ2-6; D uncertain. The germline gives CDR1 SEHNR, CDR2 FQNEAQ (reference sequence). The CDR3 has 17 amino acids. Trimming pared 5 bases from V and 0 bases from J, leaving 14 bases between. CDR3 residues: CASSIPDGSSGANVLTF. Written as DNA, the CDR3 is TGTGCCAGCAGCATACCGGACGGTAGCTCTGGGGCCAACGTCCTGACTTTC.

The chain has TRBV7-9 and TRBJ2-7, with TRBD2 as a possible D gene (5 bases). V gave up 1 base and J gave up 3 bases, with 16 bases separating them. Germline-derived CDR1 and CDR2 are SEHNR and FQNEAQ (reference sequence). The CDR3 is made up of 16 amino acids. The CDR3 sequence: CASSLGVGLMNYEQYF. CDR3 bases: TGTGCCAGCAGCTTAGGGGTAGGACTGATGAACTACGAGCAGTACTTC.

The genes are TRBV3-1 and TRBJ2-2, with no clear D. CDR1 and CDR2 (germline): LGHDT, YNNKEL (reference sequence). The CDR3 length is 14 residues. Trimming removed 4 bases at V and 4 bases at J, with 10 bases between. The DNA for the CDR3 is TGTGCCAGCAGCCTCCTAGTCGGCACCGGGGAGCTGTTTTTT. This codes for CASSLLVGTGELFF.

This clonotype was observed a few times. The rearrangement uses TRBV3-1 and TRBJ2-2, with D hard to call. CDR1 and CDR2 from the germline V gene are LGHDT and YNNKEL (reference sequence). V lost 0 bases and J lost 1, with 3 bases in between. The CDR3 contains 14 residues. The CDR3 region is CASSQEWNTGELFF. The CDR3 region has the DNA TGTGCCAGCAGCCAAGAATGGAACACCGGGGAGCTGTTTTTT.

The chain employs TRBV12-3 or TRBV12-4 and TRBJ1-1; no firm D call. Trimming removed 2 bases at V and 7 bases at J, with 5 bases between. The CDR3 extends over 11 amino acids. CDR3 region: CASSLSVEAFF. The CDR3 DNA follows: TGTGCCAGCAGTTTATCAGTTGAAGCTTTCTTT.